Listed here is a single T cell receptor (beta chain). Its antigen is unknown. Nothing much larger sits one base from this clone, and base qualities are not available. Using the deep immunoSEQ assay, multiplex PCR amplified TCR CDR3 regions from genomic DNA. Extracted genomic DNA from each cell subset was distributed evenly across all wells of several immunoSEQ 96-well plates, and each plate was treated as a replicate. For sorted subsets, 200 ng of genomic DNA, equivalent to roughly 30,000 T cell genomes, went into each replicate PCR. Purified libraries were quantified with a Qubit 3.0 fluorometer, sized on a Bioanalyzer 2100, and re-quantified with the KAPA Library Quantification kit. A separate single-read 150-cycle Illumina NextSeq 550 flow cell was used to sequence each immunoSEQ 96-well plate. Under the source paper's analysis protocol: Because only junctional sequences without quality scores were contained in the immunoSEQ output, filtering matching that applied to full-length reads could not be performed. Sequences were annotated with PyIR, a Python wrapper for IgBLAST v1.9, using IMGT germline references to assign V/J genes and CDR3. Reads with weak V/J assignments (E-value above 1e-6), missing CDR3, stop codons, out-of-frame junctions, or ambiguous translated residues were removed. V3J clonotypes were defined as sequences sharing the same inferred V gene, J gene, and CDR3 amino acid sequence. To compute the percentage overlap between repertoires, the number of shared unique clonotypes was divided by the size of the smaller repertoire. Richness of each repertoire was evaluated using RTK rarefaction, the Chao1 estimator, and Recon v2.1 estimates of unobserved clonotypes. OLGA was used to compute generation probabilities for all TCRbeta clonotypes that the gDNA method yielded from a handful of donors. Held by TCRdb, this immuneACCESS table contains in-frame sequences only and omits some clones. Under half of the omission traces to an unresolved V gene where checked; the cause of the rest is unknown. V and J calls and clone size follow that table, whereas D and trimming were derived from the DNA. Present in this sample are around 700,000 clones, 72% of which were seen just once. The top ten clones comprise under 2% of the sample.

The data were taken from a study of shared clonotypes between healthy human individuals (dated by TCRdb to 2018 to 2021). Study-wide context: A few men and two women, aged 18 to 49 years, made up the cohort. For each donor, three plates each were used for CD4 naive and CD4 memory, two plates were used for CD8 naive, and one plate was used for CD8 memory. To estimate repertoire size and how much clonotypes are shared between individuals, the study performed deep sequencing of blood TCR repertoires from 4 to 6 healthy adults. To increase sequencing depth and limit assay-specific biases, TCR repertoire library preparation and sequencing were carried out by different laboratories using diverse techniques. Each donor's leukapheresis produced roughly between roughly 0.9 and 8.9 billion PBMCs.

The cysteine opens and the phenylalanine closes a CDR3 of 14 amino acids. Of all the DNA, just the CDR3 is kept, 42 bases in frame from base 1. Via the germline V gene, CDR1 is MDHEN and CDR2 SYDVKM. Trimming takes 5 bases from V and 0 bases from J, and the germline ends sit 10 bases apart. Overall study results and their limits: Higher generation probabilities were observed for clonotypes shared by all four sorted-subset donors than for non-shared clonotypes. Pairwise subsampling led to the expectation that sequencing depth would affect the degree of clonotype sharing among donors. Estimated clonotype richness was generally larger for naive than for memory subsets. Sampling was restricted to blood, and TCR repertoires in tissue are likely to differ from TCR repertoires in blood. Rarefaction of sorted-subset datasets indicated incomplete sequencing despite the large sequencing depth. Roughly 5% of naive CD4, 3.5% of naive CD8, 2.3% of memory CD4, and more than 0.35% of memory CD8 clonotypes were shared across a few donors. Because the study included a small number of donors, the genetic and exposure-history diversity represented was limited.

Healthy HIV-negative adults with no recently reported acute infections or vaccinations were included as donors. Every donor was a Caucasian adult residing in Nashville, Tennessee, USA. CD4+ T cells were enriched by magnetic negative selection, after which naive cells were positively selected on CD45RA and the negative fraction was taken as the memory subset. Blood was obtained by leukapheresis, after which PBMCs were separated by Ficoll-Histopaque density gradient centrifugation and cryopreserved in liquid nitrogen vapor phase. Analytical flow cytometry was used to check the purity and quantity of every magnetically sorted T cell population. Each sorted fraction had its genomic DNA isolated and then quantified by UV absorbance on a Nanodrop 2000c.

The V gene is TRBV28 and the J gene is TRBJ1-2, with no confident D gene call. This clonotype was obtained from a woman between 25 and 40 years old in good health. Sequencing used memory CD4+ T cells sorted from blood. The cell subset or site label here, explained by the study, means: CD45RA-negative fraction. The DNA sequence is given as TGTGCCAGCAGTCGCCCGACATCTAACTATGGCTACACCTTC. Protein translation: CASSRPTSNYGYTF.